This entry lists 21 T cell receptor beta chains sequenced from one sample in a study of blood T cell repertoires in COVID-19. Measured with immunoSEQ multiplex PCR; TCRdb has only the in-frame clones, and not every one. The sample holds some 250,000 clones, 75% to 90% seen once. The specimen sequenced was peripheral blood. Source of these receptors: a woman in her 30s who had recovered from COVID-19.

CDR3 in DNA: TGCGCCAGAAGGGGAGGGAGGGGGGCATGCGGATATGGCTACACCTTC. It encodes CARRGGRGACGYGYTF. V gene TRBV5-1 combines with J gene TRBJ1-2; D is perhaps TRBD1 (6 bases). Per germline, CDR1 SGHRS and CDR2 YFSETQ. The CDR3 has 16 amino acids. Deletions cut 8 bases from V and 5 bases from J, with 25 bases between.

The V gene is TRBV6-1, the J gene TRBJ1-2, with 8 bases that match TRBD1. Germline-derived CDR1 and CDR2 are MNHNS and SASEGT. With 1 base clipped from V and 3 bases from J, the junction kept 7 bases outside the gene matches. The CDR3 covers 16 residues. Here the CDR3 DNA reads TGTGCCAGCAGTGAAGTTCTACAGGGGGGCGACTATGGCTACACCTTC. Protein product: CASSEVLQGGDYGYTF.

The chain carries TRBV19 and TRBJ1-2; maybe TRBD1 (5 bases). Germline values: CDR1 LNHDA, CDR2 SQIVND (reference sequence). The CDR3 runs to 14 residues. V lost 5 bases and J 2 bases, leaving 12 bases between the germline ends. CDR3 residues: CASSPARGNYGYTF. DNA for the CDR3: TGTGCCAGTAGTCCCGCTCGGGGGAACTATGGCTACACCTTC.

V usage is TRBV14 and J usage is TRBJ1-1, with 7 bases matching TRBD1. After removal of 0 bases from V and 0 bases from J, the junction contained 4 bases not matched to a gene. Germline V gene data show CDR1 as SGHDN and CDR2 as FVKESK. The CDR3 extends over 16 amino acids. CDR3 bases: TGTGCCAGCAGCCAAGACCAGGGGGTGATGAACACTGAAGCTTTCTTT. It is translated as CASSQDQGVMNTEAFF.

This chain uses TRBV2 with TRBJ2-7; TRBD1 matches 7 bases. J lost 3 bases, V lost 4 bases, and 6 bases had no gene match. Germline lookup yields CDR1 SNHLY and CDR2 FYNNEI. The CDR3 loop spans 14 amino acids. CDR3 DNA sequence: TGTGCCAGCAGTGTAGGACAGGATGACTACGAGCAGTACTTC. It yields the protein CASSVGQDDYEQYF.

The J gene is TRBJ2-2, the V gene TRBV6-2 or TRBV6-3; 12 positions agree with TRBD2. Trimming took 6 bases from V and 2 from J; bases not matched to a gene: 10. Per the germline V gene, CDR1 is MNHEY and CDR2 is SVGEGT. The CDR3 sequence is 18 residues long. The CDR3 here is CASSPRLAGALNTGELFF. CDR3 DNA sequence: TGTGCCAGCAGCCCGAGACTAGCGGGGGCCTTAAACACCGGGGAGCTGTTTTTT.

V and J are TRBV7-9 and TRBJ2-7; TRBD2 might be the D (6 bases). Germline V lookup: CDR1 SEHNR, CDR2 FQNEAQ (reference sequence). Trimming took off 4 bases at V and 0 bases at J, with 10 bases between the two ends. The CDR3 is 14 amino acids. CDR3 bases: TGTGCCAGCAGCTCGGGACTCCACTCCTACGAGCAGTACTTC. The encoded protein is CASSSGLHSYEQYF.

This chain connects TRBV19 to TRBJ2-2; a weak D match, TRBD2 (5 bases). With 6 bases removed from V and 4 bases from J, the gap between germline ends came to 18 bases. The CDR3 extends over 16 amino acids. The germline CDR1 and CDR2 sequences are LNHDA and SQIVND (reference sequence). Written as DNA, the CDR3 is TGTGCCAGTAGCCCTTGGACGGCCACTAGCACCGGGGAGCTGTTTTTT. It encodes CASSPWTATSTGELFF. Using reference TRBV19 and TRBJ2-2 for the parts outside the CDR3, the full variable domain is DGGITQSPKYLFRKEGQNVTLSCEQNLNHDAMYWYRQDPGQGLRLIYYSQIVNDFQKGDIAEGYSVSREKKESFPLTVTSAQKNPTAFYLCASSPWTATSTGELFFGEGSRLTVL.

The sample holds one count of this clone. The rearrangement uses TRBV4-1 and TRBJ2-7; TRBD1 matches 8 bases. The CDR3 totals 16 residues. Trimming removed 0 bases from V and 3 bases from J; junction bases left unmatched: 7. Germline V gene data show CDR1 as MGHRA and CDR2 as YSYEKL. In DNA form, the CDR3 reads TGCGCCAGCAGCCAAGATCTGGGGACAGGCCACTACGAGCAGTACTTC. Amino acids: CASSQDLGTGHYEQYF.

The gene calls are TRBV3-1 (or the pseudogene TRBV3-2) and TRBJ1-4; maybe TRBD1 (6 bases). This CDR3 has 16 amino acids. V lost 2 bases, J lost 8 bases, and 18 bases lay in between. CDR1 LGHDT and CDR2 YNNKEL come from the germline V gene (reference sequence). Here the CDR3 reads CASSQLLGAIPEKLFF. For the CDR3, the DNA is TGTGCCAGCAGCCAACTCCTGGGGGCGATACCGGAAAAACTGTTTTTT.

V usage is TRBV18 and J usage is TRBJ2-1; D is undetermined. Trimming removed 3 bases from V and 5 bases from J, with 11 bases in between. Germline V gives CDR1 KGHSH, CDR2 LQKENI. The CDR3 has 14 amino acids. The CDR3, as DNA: TGTGCCAGCTCACCCCACCAGCGCAACAATGAGCAGTTCTTC. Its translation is CASSPHQRNNEQFF.

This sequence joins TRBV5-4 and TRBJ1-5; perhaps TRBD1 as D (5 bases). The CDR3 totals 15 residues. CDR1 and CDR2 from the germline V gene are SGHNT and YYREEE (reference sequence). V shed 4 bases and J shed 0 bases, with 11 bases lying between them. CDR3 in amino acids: CASSQRGNSNQPQHF. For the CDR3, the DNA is TGTGCCAGCAGCCAGCGGGGGAATAGCAATCAGCCCCAGCATTTT.

CDR3 loop: CAITRGGLKESEAFF. The DNA of the CDR3 is TGTGCCATCACCCGGGGGGGACTTAAGGAATCTGAAGCTTTCTTT. The chain links TRBV10-3 to TRBJ1-1; weak D call: TRBD1 (5 bases). Germline V lookup: CDR1 ENHRY, CDR2 SYGVKD. The CDR3 loop spans 15 amino acids. Trimming left V 7 bases short and J 6 bases short, with 21 bases between.

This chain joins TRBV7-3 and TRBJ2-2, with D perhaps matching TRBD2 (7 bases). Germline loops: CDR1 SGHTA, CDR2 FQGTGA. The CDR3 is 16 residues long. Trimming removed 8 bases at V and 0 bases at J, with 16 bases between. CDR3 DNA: TGTGCCAGCCGGGGAGGGGGGACCTCGAACACCGGGGAGCTGTTTTTT. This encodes CASRGGGTSNTGELFF.

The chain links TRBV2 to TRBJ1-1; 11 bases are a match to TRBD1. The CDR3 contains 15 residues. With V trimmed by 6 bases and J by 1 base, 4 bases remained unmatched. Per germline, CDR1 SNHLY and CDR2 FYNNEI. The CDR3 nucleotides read TGTGCCAGCAGCGGACAGGGGGCGCAGAACACTGAAGCTTTCTTT. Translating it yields CASSGQGAQNTEAFF.

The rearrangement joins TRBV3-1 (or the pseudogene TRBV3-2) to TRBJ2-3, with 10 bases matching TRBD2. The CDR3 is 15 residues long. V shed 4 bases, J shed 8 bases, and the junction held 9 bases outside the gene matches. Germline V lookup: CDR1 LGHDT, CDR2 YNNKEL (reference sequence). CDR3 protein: CASSPGLATLPTQYF. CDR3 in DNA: TGTGCCAGCAGCCCGGGACTAGCGACTTTACCTACGCAGTATTTT.

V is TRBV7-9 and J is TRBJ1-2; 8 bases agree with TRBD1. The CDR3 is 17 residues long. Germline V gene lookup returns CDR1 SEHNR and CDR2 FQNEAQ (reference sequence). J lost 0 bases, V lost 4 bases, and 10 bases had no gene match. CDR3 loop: CASSSLTGAVANYGYTF. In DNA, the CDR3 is TGTGCCAGCAGCTCTCTGACAGGGGCCGTAGCTAACTATGGCTACACCTTC.

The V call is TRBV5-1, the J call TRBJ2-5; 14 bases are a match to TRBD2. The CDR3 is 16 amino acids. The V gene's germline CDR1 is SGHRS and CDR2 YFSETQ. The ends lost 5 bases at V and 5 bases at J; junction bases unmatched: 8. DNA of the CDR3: TGCGCCAGCAGTCCACCGACTAGCGGGGGGGCCGAGACCCAGTACTTC. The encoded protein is CASSPPTSGGAETQYF. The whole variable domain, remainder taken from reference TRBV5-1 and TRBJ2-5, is KAGVTQTPRYLIKTRGQQVTLSCSPISGHRSVSWYQQTPGQGLQFLFEYFSETQRNKGNFPGRFSGRQFSNSRSEMNVSTLELGDSALYLCASSPPTSGGAETQYFGPGTRLLVL.

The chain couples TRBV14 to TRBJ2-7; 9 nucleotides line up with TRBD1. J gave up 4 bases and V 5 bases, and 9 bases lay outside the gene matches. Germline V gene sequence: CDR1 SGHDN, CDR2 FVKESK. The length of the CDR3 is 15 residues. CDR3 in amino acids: CASSTPGQGYYEQYF. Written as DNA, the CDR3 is TGTGCCAGCAGCACTCCGGGACAGGGCTATTACGAGCAGTACTTC. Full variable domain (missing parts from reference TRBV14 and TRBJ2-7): EAGVTQFPSHSVIEKGQTVTLRCDPISGHDNLYWYRRVMGKEIKFLLHFVKESKQDESGMPNNRFLAERTGGTYSTLKVQPAELEDSGVYFCASSTPGQGYYEQYFGPGTRLTVT.

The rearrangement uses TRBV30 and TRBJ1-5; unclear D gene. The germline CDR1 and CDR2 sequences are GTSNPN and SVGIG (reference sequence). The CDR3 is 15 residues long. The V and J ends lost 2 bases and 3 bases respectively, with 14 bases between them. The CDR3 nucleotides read TGTGCCTGGAGTAGGCGGCGCAGCCTCAATCAGCCCCAGCATTTT. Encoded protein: CAWSRRRSLNQPQHF.

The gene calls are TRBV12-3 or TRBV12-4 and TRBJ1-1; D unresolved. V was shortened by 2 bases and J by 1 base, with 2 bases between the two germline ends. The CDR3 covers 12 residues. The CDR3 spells CASSLQNTEAFF. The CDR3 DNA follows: TGTGCCAGCAGTTTACAGAACACTGAAGCTTTCTTT.